This T cell receptor beta chain emerged from a study of blood T cell repertoires in COVID-19 (dated by TCRdb to about 2020). The study in broad terms: Samples covering the acute and convalescent phases of COVID-19 were provided by collaborators in the United States, Italy and Spain. Nearly every sample came with metadata listing a de-identified subject ID, COVID-19 status, age in years and sex. The samples were drawn from two sources: the first 160 participants of the ongoing ImmuneRACE study, and some 1,300 subjects contributed by 6 global collaborators. The material from the prospective study consisted of cDNA or gDNA derived from T cells, B-cell-depleted T cells, or PBMCs. Subjects who had been exposed to COVID-19, were actively infected with it, or had recovered from it provided the deeply sampled blood TCRbeta repertoires that made up the dataset. HLA class I and class II types, where available, came from metadata supplied by the sample provider rather than from assay-based typing. A freely available public database, intended as a resource for researchers studying the immune response to SARS-CoV-2, is where the repertoires were released. Broader findings and caveats from the paper: The quantity of clinical and demographic metadata differed by source and by participant and was supplied without curation.

The CDR3 spans 17 residues, from the cysteine through the phenylalanine. Of the read, only the CDR3 DNA is kept; its 51 bases are in frame from base 1. The germline V gene (reference sequence) provides CDR1 LNHDA and CDR2 SQIVND. V was cut back by 4 bases and J by 0 bases, leaving a gap of 17 bases between them. Each collaborating institution followed its own protocols to collect whole blood in K2EDTA tubes. For TCRbeta analysis, collaborators shipped samples in one of three forms: frozen whole blood, isolated PBMCs, or DNA extracted from either of those sample types. The immunoSEQ Assay, a bias-controlled multiplex PCR, was used to amplify TCRbeta CDR3 regions from genomic DNA. Concerning the study's data processing: The number of nucleated cells in each sample was estimated by amplification of reference gene primers within the assay. To quantify the absolute abundance of each unique TCRbeta CDR3 rearrangement, sequence reads were collapsed and filtered. For each sample, productive Simpson clonality was calculated as the square root of Simpson's diversity index over productive rearrangements. Held by TCRdb, this immuneACCESS table contains in-frame sequences only and omits some clones. Under half of the omission traces to an unresolved V gene where checked; the cause of the rest is unknown. V and J calls and clone size are as listed in that table; D and trimming were resolved from the DNA. Present in this sample are about 140,000 clones, more than 60% of which were seen just once. Roughly 9% of the sample rests with the top ten.

On this clone itself: Its antigen is unknown. Per-base qualities were not stored, and no clone one base away is much larger.

The source of this sequence is a woman aged 50 to 65 with active or convalescent COVID-19. The chain employs TRBV19 and TRBJ2-3, with TRBD2 perhaps the D gene, on 5 matching bases. The sequenced material came from peripheral blood. The CDR3 region reads CASSKEARVWSTDTQYF. The sequenced DNA is TGTGCCAGTAGTAAGGAGGCACGCGTTTGGAGCACAGATACGCAGTATTTT.